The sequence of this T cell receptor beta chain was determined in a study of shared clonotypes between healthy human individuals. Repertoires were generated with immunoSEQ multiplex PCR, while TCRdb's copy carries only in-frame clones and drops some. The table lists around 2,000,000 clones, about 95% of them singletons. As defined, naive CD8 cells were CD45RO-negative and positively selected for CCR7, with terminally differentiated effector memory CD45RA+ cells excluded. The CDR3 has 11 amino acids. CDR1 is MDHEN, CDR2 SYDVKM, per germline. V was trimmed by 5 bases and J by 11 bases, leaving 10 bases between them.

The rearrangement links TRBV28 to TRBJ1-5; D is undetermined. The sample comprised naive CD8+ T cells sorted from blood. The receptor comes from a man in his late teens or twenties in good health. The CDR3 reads CASSLDLAQHF. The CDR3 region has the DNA TGTGCCAGCAGTCTCGACTTGGCCCAGCATTTT.